The 29 T cell receptor beta chains below were found in one sample sequenced in a study of OX40 agonist ivuxolimab in advanced cancers. Libraries were prepared through the immunoSEQ multiplex PCR assay. The table comes from immuneACCESS by way of TCRdb, which keeps in-frame sequences with V and J called. Part of the clones is missing from these tables; in studies checked, under half for an unresolved V gene and the rest for unknown reasons. Recorded for this sample are tens of thousands of clones; roughly nine tenths of them occurred a single time. The top ten clonotypes cover around an eighth of the sample. The specimen comprised CD4+ or CD8+ T cells sorted from blood, sampled in a trial of the OX40 agonist ivuxolimab. The receptors come from an adult with an advanced solid tumor such as melanoma, head and neck, liver or kidney cancer.

This clone was picked up one time. J is TRBJ2-5 and V is TRBV10-3, with D unresolved. In germline, CDR1 is ENHRY, CDR2 SYGVKD. This CDR3 is built from 14 residues. V gave up 7 bases and J gave up 1 base, with 13 bases separating them. CDR3 loop: CAIKVRLAQETQYF. CDR3 nucleotide sequence: TGTGCCATCAAGGTGCGGCTGGCCCAAGAGACCCAGTACTTC.

The chain couples TRBV19 to TRBJ1-2; D is ambiguous. The CDR3 runs 12 residues. Trimming removed 6 bases at V and 8 bases at J, with 13 bases between. Germline V gene lookup returns CDR1 LNHDA and CDR2 SQIVND (reference sequence). CDR3 sequence reads: CASSPSEIGYTF. CDR3 DNA sequence: TGTGCCAGTAGCCCGTCAGAGATCGGCTACACCTTC.

The rearrangement links TRBV11-1 to TRBJ2-7; D is ambiguous. The CDR3 covers 12 residues. The germline V and J ends were trimmed by 1 base and 6 bases, with 7 bases remaining between them. Germline assignment: CDR1 SGHAT and CDR2 FQDESV (reference sequence). CDR3 sequence (DNA): TGTGCCAGCAGCTTAGTCTTCGGCGAGCAGTACTTC. This codes for CASSLVFGEQYF.

The J gene is TRBJ1-3, the V gene TRBV13, with D maybe TRBD1 (5 bases). V was cut by 3 bases and J by 3 bases, with 12 bases left in between. Looked up from germline, CDR1 is PRHDT and CDR2 is FYEKMQ (reference sequence). This CDR3 is built from 15 residues. The CDR3 sequence: CASSLGGANGNTIYF. In nucleotides, the CDR3 is TGTGCCAGCAGCTTGGGGGGTGCTAATGGAAACACCATATATTTT.

The J gene is TRBJ1-5, the V gene TRBV6-5; D possibly corresponds to TRBD1 (5 bases). Germline V gene lookup returns CDR1 MNHEY and CDR2 SVGAGI. CDR3 size: 15 residues. Trimming stripped 5 bases from V and 5 bases from J, with 16 bases between. This CDR3 reads CASSLDWGLDQPQHF. The CDR3 DNA reads as TGTGCCAGCAGTCTGGACTGGGGCTTGGATCAGCCCCAGCATTTT.

The chain has TRBV7-9 and TRBJ2-7; D is possibly TRBD1 (6 bases). Germline CDR1 is SEHNR and CDR2 is FQNEAQ (reference sequence). The CDR3 is 13 residues long. The V end was cut by 1 base, the J end by 4 bases, with 8 bases between. The chain's CDR3 is CASSLEDRYEQYF. The DNA for the CDR3 is TGTGCCAGCAGCTTAGAGGACAGATACGAGCAGTACTTC.

This sequence joins TRBV5-1 and TRBJ1-5; TRBD1 is a possible D gene (6 bases). CDR1 and CDR2 from the germline V gene are SGHRS and YFSETQ. CDR3 length: 15 residues. V gave up 2 bases and J gave up 5 bases, with 14 bases separating them. This chain's CDR3 is CASSFGQGRDQPQHF. In nucleotides, the CDR3 is TGCGCCAGCAGCTTTGGGCAGGGGCGAGATCAGCCCCAGCATTTT.

The chain has TRBV7-3 and TRBJ2-2; 14 bases agree with TRBD2. Germline CDR1 reads SGHTA; CDR2 reads FQGTGA. The CDR3 length is 18 residues. The trim removed 5 bases at V and 5 bases at J, leaving 10 bases unmatched. CDR3 region: CASSNRPGLAGVTGELFF. In DNA form, the CDR3 reads TGTGCCAGCAGCAACCGACCGGGACTAGCGGGAGTTACCGGGGAGCTGTTTTTT.

This clone was observed a few times. The J gene is TRBJ2-1, the V gene TRBV4-2; 11 bases fit TRBD1. The CDR3 spans 16 residues. V trimming: 4 bases; J trimming: 8 bases; junction bases outside the gene matches: 10. CDR1 LGHNA and CDR2 YNFKEQ come from the germline V gene. Written as DNA, the CDR3 is TGTGCCAGCAGCCGCGGGGACAGGGGGAATCTCGATGAGCAGTTCTTC. This sequence encodes CASSRGDRGNLDEQFF.

The sample holds one count of this clone. The chain uses TRBV7-9 and TRBJ1-1, with D possibly TRBD1 on 6 matching bases. Germline values: CDR1 SEHNR, CDR2 FQNEAQ (reference sequence). V shed 1 base and J shed 11 bases, with 11 bases lying between them. The CDR3 spans 12 residues. CDR3 amino acids: CASSLVQGDAFF. The CDR3 region has the DNA TGTGCCAGCAGCTTAGTACAGGGCGACGCTTTCTTT.

The rearrangement joins TRBV19 to TRBJ2-7; TRBD2 agrees at 10 bases. Losses at the gene ends were 8 bases for V and 1 base for J; bases not matched to a gene: 5. This CDR3 spans 14 amino acids. CDR1 LNHDA and CDR2 SQIVND come from the germline V gene (reference sequence). In nucleotides, the CDR3 is TGTGCCAGTGATAGCGGGAGGCCTTCCTACGAGCAGTACTTC. Its protein product is CASDSGRPSYEQYF.

This clone was seen repeatedly, ten times or more. The chain recombines TRBV7-8 with TRBJ2-7; possibly TRBD2 for D (6 bases). The ends were cut back, 3 bases at V and 3 bases at J, with 15 bases in the middle. Germline V gene lookup returns CDR1 SGHVS and CDR2 FQNEAQ. The CDR3 consists of 15 residues. The CDR3 nucleotides read TGTGCCAGCAGCTTTTTTGGGACGGGGGACTACGAGCAGTACTTC. It is translated as CASSFFGTGDYEQYF.

The chain recombines TRBV27 with TRBJ2-7, with 7 bases identical to TRBD2. After removal of 5 bases from V and 2 bases from J, the junction contained 3 bases not matched to a gene. Per the germline V gene, CDR1 is MNHEY and CDR2 is SMNVEV (reference sequence). This CDR3 has 13 residues. DNA of the CDR3: TGTGCCAGCAGTCCGGGACTAACCTACGAGCAGTACTTC. Translated, it gives CASSPGLTYEQYF.

V usage is TRBV30 and J usage is TRBJ2-1; possibly TRBD1 for D (5 bases). Trimming shortened V by 5 bases and J by 6 bases, and 8 bases separated the two germline ends. The CDR3 is made up of 11 amino acids. Germline assignment: CDR1 GTSNPN and CDR2 SVGIG (reference sequence). CDR3 DNA: TGTGCCTGGCAAGGGGCCAATGAGCAGTTCTTC. Protein sequence: CAWQGANEQFF.

The genes are TRBV15 and TRBJ2-3, with TRBD2 matching 7 bases. The CDR3 contains 17 residues. Germline-derived CDR1 and CDR2 are LNHNV and YYDKDF (reference sequence). J was trimmed by 3 bases and V by 3 bases; bases with no gene match: 12. As DNA, the CDR3 is TGTGCCACCAGCAGGGATAGACTAGCAGACGTAACAGATACGCAGTATTTT. Its translation is CATSRDRLADVTDTQYF.

This chain uses TRBV4-1 with TRBJ2-5, with 15 bases lining up with TRBD2. After removal of 4 bases from V and 5 bases from J, the junction contained 2 bases not matched to a gene. The CDR3 sequence is 15 residues long. Germline V gene sequence: CDR1 MGHRA, CDR2 YSYEKL. This chain's CDR3 is CASSRTSGGGETQYF. In DNA form, the CDR3 reads TGCGCCAGCAGCCGGACTAGCGGGGGGGGCGAGACCCAGTACTTC.

This clone was seen only once. V usage is TRBV19 and J usage is TRBJ2-1; D may be TRBD2 (6 bases). Per the germline V gene, CDR1 is LNHDA and CDR2 is SQIVND (reference sequence). The CDR3 spans 13 residues. Trimming cost V 2 bases and J 7 bases, with 9 bases left between them. The CDR3 loop is CASSIMGGNEQFF. The CDR3 nucleotides read TGTGCCAGTAGTATAATGGGGGGAAATGAGCAGTTCTTC.

This clone was recorded only once. V is TRBV6-5 and J is TRBJ2-1, with D unresolved. Germline V gene lookup returns CDR1 MNHEY and CDR2 SVGAGI. Trimming stripped 6 bases from V and 7 bases from J, with 7 bases between. This CDR3 spans 11 amino acids. In nucleotides, the CDR3 is TGTGCCAGCAGCCTAGGGAATGAGCAGTTCTTC. It yields the protein CASSLGNEQFF.

This clone occurred a few times. This chain uses TRBV6-5 with TRBJ2-2; 7 nucleotides match TRBD2. After removal of 2 bases from V and 6 bases from J, the junction contained 0 bases not matched to a gene. This CDR3 is 13 amino acids long. Germline V gives CDR1 MNHEY, CDR2 SVGAGI. CDR3: CASSYGGAGELFF. The CDR3 nucleotides are TGTGCCAGCAGTTACGGGGGGGCCGGGGAGCTGTTTTTT.

V usage is TRBV10-2 and J usage is TRBJ1-1; no reliable D call. V was cut by 5 bases and J by 0 bases, with 7 bases left in between. The germline gives CDR1 WSHSY, CDR2 SAAADI. The CDR3 is made up of 13 amino acids. CDR3 in amino acids: CASSRNMNTEAFF. CDR3 nucleotide sequence: TGCGCCAGCAGTCGCAATATGAACACTGAAGCTTTCTTT.

V is TRBV5-6 and J is TRBJ2-7; TRBD1 aligns across 7 bases. Germline V lookup: CDR1 SGHDT, CDR2 YYEEEE. This CDR3 comprises 15 residues. With 4 bases clipped from V and 1 base from J, the junction kept 8 bases outside the gene matches. The CDR3 loop reads CASSVLGDSSYEQYF. The CDR3 nucleotides are TGTGCCAGCAGCGTCCTGGGGGACAGTTCCTACGAGCAGTACTTC.

The V call is TRBV7-9, the J call TRBJ1-4, with 10 bases aligning to TRBD1. The CDR3 has 17 amino acids. Trimming took 5 bases from V and 8 from J; bases not matched to a gene: 14. The V gene's germline CDR1 is SEHNR and CDR2 FQNEAQ (reference sequence). CDR3: CASSISPPGTGDEKLFF. Written as DNA, the CDR3 is TGTGCCAGCAGCATTAGCCCCCCCGGGACAGGGGACGAAAAACTGTTTTTT.

This chain links TRBV4-2 with TRBJ2-7, with D perhaps TRBD1 (6 bases). V lost 2 bases, J lost 5 bases, and 19 bases lay in between. Germline assignment: CDR1 LGHNA and CDR2 YNFKEQ. There are 16 residues in the CDR3. This CDR3 is CASSQTRSTGSHEQYF. The CDR3 DNA sequence: TGTGCCAGCAGCCAAACAAGATCCACAGGGTCCCACGAGCAGTACTTC.

The chain uses TRBV7-8 and TRBJ1-2, with a weak D call TRBD1 (5 bases). Germline V gene lookup returns CDR1 SGHVS and CDR2 FQNEAQ. V was clipped by 5 bases and J by 3 bases, with 13 bases between them. The CDR3 spans 14 residues. DNA of the CDR3: TGTGCCAGCAGCAAGGCAGGGATTCACTATGGCTACACCTTC. Its protein product is CASSKAGIHYGYTF. Drawing the rest from reference TRBV7-8 and TRBJ1-2, the complete variable domain is GAGVSQSPRYKVAKRGQDVALRCDPISGHVSLFWYQQALGQGPEFLTYFQNEAQLDKSGLPSDRFFAERPEGSVSTLKIQRTQQEDSAVYLCASSKAGIHYGYTFGSGTRLTVV.

This chain links TRBV13 with TRBJ2-5; D gene uncertain. Germline V gene data show CDR1 as PRHDT and CDR2 as FYEKMQ (reference sequence). CDR3 length: 12 residues. V lost 3 bases and J 5 bases, leaving 7 bases between the germline ends. The CDR3 region is CASSLWHETQYF. DNA of the CDR3: TGTGCCAGCAGCTTGTGGCACGAGACCCAGTACTTC.

The DNA for the CDR3 is TGCGCCAGCAGTCAACGACAGGAGGGAGGGACAGGGGAGCAGTACTTC. Its translation: CASSQRQEGGTGEQYF. J is TRBJ2-7 and V is TRBV23-1, with 9 bases that match TRBD1. TRBV23-1 is labeled an ORF, and its function is uncertain. The CDR3 is 16 amino acids. V was pared by 2 bases and J by 7 bases, with 12 bases of the junction left unmatched.

This chain connects TRBV7-3 to TRBJ2-3; 11 bases are a match to TRBD2. Trimming removed 2 bases from V and 5 bases from J; junction bases left unmatched: 9. CDR3 size: 17 residues. The germline V gene has CDR1 SGHTA and CDR2 FQGTGA. Written as DNA, the CDR3 is TGTGCCAGCAGCTTAGCCCCGGGACTAGCGGAGATAGATACGCAGTATTTT. This sequence encodes CASSLAPGLAEIDTQYF. Full variable domain (outside the CDR3, taken from reference TRBV7-3 and TRBJ2-3): GAGVSQTPSNKVTEKGKYVELRCDPISGHTALYWYRQSLGQGPEFLIYFQGTGAADDSGLPNDRFFAVRPEGSVSTLKIQRTERGDSAVYLCASSLAPGLAEIDTQYFGPGTRLTVL.

This sequence joins TRBV11-1 and TRBJ2-7; D ambiguous. The germline V and J ends were trimmed by 5 bases and 4 bases, with 9 bases remaining between them. This CDR3 is built from 12 residues. CDR1 is SGHAT, CDR2 FQDESV, per germline (reference sequence). The CDR3 is CASSPLGYEQYF. CDR3 coding DNA: TGTGCCAGCAGCCCCCTGGGATACGAGCAGTACTTC.

V usage is TRBV28 and J usage is TRBJ2-7; 7 bases align to TRBD1. Germline V gives CDR1 MDHEN, CDR2 SYDVKM. The CDR3 is 15 amino acids. V gave up 3 bases and J gave up 1 base; unmatched junction bases: 6. CDR3 nucleotide sequence: TGTGCCAGCAGTTTGGGGACAGCCTCTTCCTACGAGCAGTACTTC. It codes for CASSLGTASSYEQYF.